This T cell receptor (beta chain) was sequenced in a study of beta chain bispecific antibodies for T cell cancers. Study-level background: Healthy donor T cells cocultured with leukemia lines and bispecific antibodies. Jurkat cells expressed TRBV12-3; HPB-ALL cells expressed TRBV5-5. Study observations and caveats: The leukemia cells, rather than normal T cells, gave most of the targeted TRBV signal. After anti-TRBV12 rather than anti-CD19 exposure, TRBV12-3 made up 98.9% less of total TRBV signal.

One entry per CDR3 protein, called by TCRdb with MiXCR from the 5' RACE reads. The sample lists some 20,000 distinct CDR3 sequences, approximately 2.2% seen once, with over 5% in the top ten. T cells were expanded from blood mononuclear cells for 2 to 3 days with anti-CD3 OKT3 or CD3/CD28 beads. Cocultures held roughly 50,000 normal T cells, roughly 50,000 targets, and bispecific antibody. The CDR3 runs 13 residues. The J segment lost 3 bases and the V segment lost 5 bases, leaving 3 bases of the junction unmatched. The germline CDR1 and CDR2 sequences are SGHVS and FNYEAQ. At least ten counts were recorded for this clonotype. Its antigen is undetermined.

The V gene is TRBV7-6, the J gene TRBJ2-7, with 8 nucleotides matching TRBD1. The input for sequencing was healthy donor T cells cultured with leukemia cells, taken from a culture containing a bispecific antibody targeting TCR Vbeta12. This receptor was identified in a human donor in good health. Some clones in this sample may be carry-over from other donors' samples. This chain's CDR3 is CASSEQGVYEQYF. CDR3 in DNA: TGTGCCAGCAGCGAACAGGGGGTCTACGAGCAGTACTTC.